The 4 T cell receptor beta chains below all came from one sample that was sequenced in a study of blood T cell repertoires in COVID-19 (dated by TCRdb to 2020 to 2021). The library was obtained by the immunoSEQ multiplex PCR assay. Here the immuneACCESS table is served through TCRdb, limited to in-frame sequences with V and J called. Missing clones are a known gap in these copies; in checked studies unresolved V genes cover under half, and the rest lacks a known reason. Present in this sample are fewer than 300,000 clones, roughly 90% of which were seen just once. The ten largest clones capture roughly 0.8% of the sample. The sequenced sample was peripheral blood. These receptors came from a man younger than 40 with acute or convalescent COVID-19.

V and J are TRBV2 and TRBJ1-1; perhaps TRBD1 as D (6 bases). Trimming left V 8 bases short and J 2 bases short, with 12 bases between. In germline, CDR1 is SNHLY, CDR2 FYNNEI. The CDR3 has 13 residues. The CDR3 region has the DNA TGTGCCAGCGTAAGGACAGATAACACTGAAGCTTTCTTT. The encoded protein is CASVRTDNTEAFF.

The chain's CDR3 is CASSDDGGRGYTF. In nucleotides, the CDR3 is TGTGCCAGCAGTGACGACGGGGGGCGAGGCTACACCTTC. The J gene is TRBJ1-2, the V gene TRBV6-4; weak D call: TRBD1 (6 bases). Trimming pared 2 bases from V and 8 bases from J, leaving 12 bases between. The CDR3 is made up of 13 amino acids. Germline V gives CDR1 MRHNA, CDR2 SNTAGT.

In nucleotides, the CDR3 is TGCGCCAGCAGTGAGTTCGGGAGCGTTACGGAGACCCAGTACTTC. Protein product: CASSEFGSVTETQYF. The chain carries TRBV10-1 and TRBJ2-5, with D maybe TRBD2 (6 bases). The CDR3 spans 15 residues. Per the germline V gene, CDR1 is WNHNN and CDR2 is SYGVQD (reference sequence). Trimming removed 1 base at V and 5 bases at J, with 14 bases between.

The chain is built from TRBV4-1 and TRBJ2-1; 7 bases fit TRBD1. The V and J ends lost 4 bases and 3 bases, in that order; junction bases with no gene match: 9. Germline V gene sequence: CDR1 MGHRA, CDR2 YSYEKL. The CDR3 is 16 amino acids. The CDR3, as DNA: TGCGCCAGCAGCCGCGAAACAGGGGCCCACTACAATGAGCAGTTCTTC. Its translation: CASSRETGAHYNEQFF.